Presented here are 8 T cell receptor beta chains from one specimen sequenced in a study of molecular identifiers for immune sequencing clone quantification. TCRdb reanalysed the PCR reads using MiXCR and keeps one entry per CDR3 protein. Of some 320,000 distinct CDR3 sequences listed, about a fifth are singletons. Sequenced material: naive CD8+ T cells from blood, with Jurkat cell RNA spiked in. Subset noted: FACS-sorted CD8+CD4-CCR7+CD45RA+ naive T cells. The receptors were sampled from a human donor in good health. Some libraries in this study had Jurkat cell RNA spiked in.

At least ten counts were recorded for this clonotype. The V and J genes are TRBV27 and TRBJ2-3; D is undetermined. There are 11 residues in the CDR3. In germline, CDR1 is MNHEY, CDR2 SMNVEV (reference sequence). Trimming left V 6 bases short and J 6 bases short, with 7 bases between. The DNA for the CDR3 is TGTGCCAGCAGAGTCTGGGATACGCAGTATTTT. Translated: CASRVWDTQYF.

Of note for this clonotype: This may be a read error: a much more frequent sequence differs by one nucleotide. This chain uses TRBV4-1 with TRBJ1-1; possible D gene TRBD1, 6 bases. Germline values: CDR1 MGHRA, CDR2 YSYEKL. Trimming left V 3 bases short and J 4 bases short, with 15 bases between. The CDR3 consists of 15 residues. In DNA, the CDR3 is TGCGCCAGCAGCCAGCGGGGGGCTAGCGGCACTGAAGCTTTCTTT. It translates to CASSQRGASGTEAFF.

This sequence joins TRBV30 and TRBJ2-3, with 7 bases lining up with TRBD2. The CDR3 runs to 13 residues. Per the germline V gene, CDR1 is GTSNPN and CDR2 is SVGIG (reference sequence). The ends lost 7 bases at V and 4 bases at J; junction bases unmatched: 8. The CDR3 here is CAFNLGGSDTQYF. The CDR3 nucleotides read TGTGCCTTCAACTTGGGGGGGTCAGATACGCAGTATTTT.

The CDR3, as DNA: TGTGCCAGCAGCTTACGGGGCAGGGGATTAATAGATACGCAGTATTTT. Its protein is CASSLRGRGLIDTQYF. The chain is built from TRBV11-2 and TRBJ2-3, with D perhaps matching TRBD1 (6 bases). V lost 2 bases to trimming and J lost 5 bases, with 17 bases between them. This CDR3 spans 16 amino acids. The germline V gene encodes CDR1 SGHAT and CDR2 FQNNGV.

A remark on this clonotype: This sequence may be a read error, since a much larger clone differs from it by one base. The V gene is TRBV18, the J gene TRBJ2-7; 10 bases map to TRBD1. Germline V lookup: CDR1 KGHSH, CDR2 LQKENI. Trimming took 10 bases from V and 2 from J; bases not matched to a gene: 14. This CDR3 comprises 16 residues. This chain's CDR3 is CANSQPGTGVPYEQYF. In nucleotides, the CDR3 is TGTGCCAACTCCCAACCAGGGACAGGGGTTCCCTACGAGCAGTACTTC.

This clonotype has ten or more counts. The chain has TRBV7-9 and TRBJ2-1; D ambiguous. Germline assignment: CDR1 SEHNR and CDR2 FQNEAQ (reference sequence). This CDR3 has 13 residues. V was pared by 8 bases and J by 0 bases, with 8 bases between. The CDR3 loop is CASVPSSYNEQFF. CDR3 coding DNA: TGTGCCAGCGTCCCGAGCTCCTACAATGAGCAGTTCTTC.

The V call is TRBV27, the J call TRBJ2-7; 9 positions match TRBD2. The CDR3 has 14 residues. Per germline, CDR1 MNHEY and CDR2 SMNVEV (reference sequence). V dropped 3 bases and J dropped 4; count of bases not matched to a gene: 4. The chain's CDR3 is CASSFAAGGYEQYF. In nucleotides, the CDR3 is TGTGCCAGCAGTTTTGCAGCGGGAGGTTACGAGCAGTACTTC.

The genes are TRBV10-2 and TRBJ2-3; possibly TRBD2 for D (6 bases). Germline V lookup: CDR1 WSHSY, CDR2 SAAADI. Trimming shortened V by 4 bases and J by 6 bases, and 17 bases separated the two germline ends. CDR3 size: 15 residues. Here the CDR3 reads CASSGQTRVTDTQYF. The CDR3 DNA reads as TGCGCCAGCAGTGGGCAGACTAGGGTGACGGATACGCAGTATTTT.